Presented here are 18 T cell receptor beta chains from one specimen sequenced in a study of early T cells in non-severe SARS-CoV-2 infection listed by TCRdb under 2021. Library preparation used 5' RACE. The data were produced on a NextSeq 500. TCRdb trimmed the raw reads at Q25, called clones with MiXCR and kept productive beta chains. Rows with a matching CDR3 protein are joined into one entry that keeps the most common DNA and genes. Counted in this sample were approximately 97,000 distinct CDR3 sequences; 8% to 13% of them appeared once. The ten top clones hold 4.7% of the sample. Sequences were derived from whole blood, sampled at baseline. All receptors derive from an adult who was a healthcare worker with PCR-confirmed SARS-CoV-2 infection or an uninfected control (not recorded which).

This clonotype was counted at least ten times. The chain joins TRBV7-9 to TRBJ2-7, with 12 bases fitting TRBD2. V shed 1 base, J shed 3 bases, and the junction held 19 bases outside the gene matches. CDR1 and CDR2 from the germline V gene are SEHNR and FQNEAQ (reference sequence). CDR3 length equals 21 residues. The CDR3 nucleotides are TGTGCCAGCAGCTTAGATCTTGGGTTTATTCGTACTAGCGGGAGGTACTACGAGCAGTACTTC. It translates to CASSLDLGFIRTSGRYYEQYF.

This clonotype appeared a single time. A much larger clone lies one base from this, so it may be a read error. The chain uses TRBV6-1 and TRBJ1-2; the D is unclear. The germline gives CDR1 MNHNS, CDR2 SASEGT. The CDR3 runs to 14 residues. CDR3 DNA: TGTGCCAGCAGTGAGCCCGACACAAACTATGGCAACACCTTC. Amino acids: CASSEPDTNYGNTF.

This clonotype was found a few times. The gene calls are TRBV20-1 and TRBJ2-3; 9 bases agree with TRBD1. The germline gives CDR1 DFQATT, CDR2 SNEGSKA (reference sequence). Trimming took 4 bases from V and 4 from J; bases not matched to a gene: 6. This CDR3 has 14 amino acids. Here the CDR3 DNA reads TGCAGTGCTATCCCGGGACAGGGCGCAGATACGCAGTATTTT. It specifies CSAIPGQGADTQYF.

In its sample, this clonotype was seen many times. The rearrangement joins TRBV7-2 to TRBJ1-6; 9 positions agree with TRBD1. V shed 5 bases, J shed 8 bases, and the junction held 4 bases outside the gene matches. Per germline, CDR1 SGHTA and CDR2 FQGNSA. The CDR3 has 14 residues. The CDR3 bases are TGTGCCAGCAGCCGGGACAGGGAGTATTCACCCCTCCACTTT. Protein: CASSRDREYSPLHF.

The rearrangement links TRBV27 to TRBJ1-5; unclear D gene. Trimming stripped 2 bases from V and 6 bases from J, with 8 bases between. This CDR3 region has 13 residues. Germline V lookup: CDR1 MNHEY, CDR2 SMNVEV (reference sequence). The CDR3 protein is CASSLQVLQPQHF. CDR3 sequence (DNA): TGTGCCAGCAGTTTACAAGTACTTCAGCCCCAGCATTTT.

This clonotype has a handful of counts. V usage is TRBV20-1 and J usage is TRBJ2-1; TRBD1 is a possible D gene (5 bases). Trimming cost V 0 bases and J 5 bases, with 17 bases left between them. The CDR3 covers 16 residues. The V gene's germline CDR1 is DFQATT and CDR2 SNEGSKA (reference sequence). CDR3 DNA sequence: TGCAGTGCTAGAGATGATGCAGGGTACGGACACAATGAGCAGTTCTTC. This gives the protein CSARDDAGYGHNEQFF.

The V call is TRBV28, the J call TRBJ1-1; perhaps TRBD1 as D (6 bases). The germline gives CDR1 MDHEN, CDR2 SYDVKM. There are 11 residues in the CDR3. Trimming cost V 5 bases and J 5 bases, with 6 bases left between them. The CDR3: CASSTGTEAFF. For the CDR3, the DNA is TGTGCCAGCAGTACAGGGACTGAAGCTTTCTTT.

The chain recombines TRBV7-2 with TRBJ2-3, with D maybe TRBD2 (5 bases). Trimming shortened V by 2 bases and J by 5 bases, and 11 bases separated the two germline ends. The CDR3 has 14 residues. Germline V CDR1 and CDR2: SGHTA, FQGNSA. CDR3 loop: CASSLRSGRDTQYF. In DNA form, the CDR3 reads TGTGCCAGCAGCTTAAGGAGCGGCCGAGATACGCAGTATTTT.

V is TRBV27 and J is TRBJ2-7; 9 nucleotides line up with TRBD1. The germline V gene encodes CDR1 MNHEY and CDR2 SMNVEV (reference sequence). The CDR3 has 16 amino acids. V lost 0 bases and J lost 2; bases outside the gene matches: 5. The CDR3: CASSLSWTGDPYEQYF. CDR3 in DNA: TGTGCCAGCAGTTTATCGTGGACAGGGGATCCCTACGAGCAGTACTTC.

The chain has TRBV10-2 and TRBJ2-7; 10 nucleotides align to TRBD1. Trimming cost V 5 bases and J 6 bases; bases outside gene matches: 7. Germline V gives CDR1 WSHSY, CDR2 SAAADI. This CDR3 is built from 14 residues. For the CDR3, the DNA is TGCGCCAGCAGTTCCGGGACAGGGGACGGCGAGCAGTACTTC. This gives the protein CASSSGTGDGEQYF.

This clonotype was observed a few times. V is TRBV2 and J is TRBJ2-7; D is unresolved. V lost 5 bases, J lost 4 bases, and 3 bases lay in between. CDR1 is SNHLY, CDR2 FYNNEI, per germline. The CDR3 spans 10 residues. CDR3 in DNA: TGTGCCAGCAGTTGGTACGAGCAGTACTTC. Its translation is CASSWYEQYF.

In its sample, this clonotype was seen many times. CDR3 in DNA: TGTGCCAGCAGCCAACCTTTAGTCCCTGAAGCTTTCTTT. Amino acid sequence: CASSQPLVPEAFF. The rearrangement links TRBV5-6 to TRBJ1-1; D remains ambiguous. This CDR3 has 13 amino acids. Per the germline V gene, CDR1 is SGHDT and CDR2 is YYEEEE. Trimming left V 4 bases short and J 6 bases short, with 13 bases between.

In its sample, this clonotype was seen a few times. The rearrangement uses TRBV5-1 and TRBJ2-2; TRBD1 matches 7 bases. V gave up 3 bases and J gave up 7 bases; unmatched junction bases: 0. This CDR3 has 12 residues. Per the germline V gene, CDR1 is SGHRS and CDR2 is YFSETQ. CDR3 sequence reads: CASSWDSGELFF. CDR3 sequence (DNA): TGCGCCAGCAGCTGGGACAGCGGGGAGCTGTTTTTT. Full variable domain (rest looked up from reference TRBV5-1 and TRBJ2-2): KAGVTQTPRYLIKTRGQQVTLSCSPISGHRSVSWYQQTPGQGLQFLFEYFSETQRNKGNFPGRFSGRQFSNSRSEMNVSTLELGDSALYLCASSWDSGELFFGEGSRLTVL.

The rearrangement joins TRBV29-1 to TRBJ2-7; TRBD1 aligns across 9 bases. CDR3 length: 13 amino acids. J was trimmed by 4 bases and V by 7 bases; bases with no gene match: 8. Germline V gives CDR1 SQVTM, CDR2 ANQGSEA. CDR3 loop: CSAGTGLEYEQYF. CDR3 coding DNA: TGCAGCGCCGGGACAGGGTTAGAGTACGAGCAGTACTTC.

This clonotype was picked up many times. The chain links TRBV29-1 to TRBJ1-2; D is undetermined. CDR3 length equals 13 residues. Per germline, CDR1 SQVTM and CDR2 ANQGSEA. V lost 0 bases, J lost 5 bases, and 10 bases lay in between. Here the CDR3 reads CSVEDIWQYGYTF. The CDR3 DNA reads as TGCAGCGTTGAAGATATTTGGCAGTATGGCTACACCTTC.

This clonotype was observed many times. The chain couples TRBV20-1 to TRBJ1-5; 8 nucleotides agree with TRBD1. This CDR3 spans 14 amino acids. Germline trimming cut 4 bases from V and 4 bases from J; bases unmatched to any gene: 6. CDR1 is DFQATT, CDR2 SNEGSKA, per germline (reference sequence). The CDR3 loop reads CSAKGQAGNQPQHF. Here the CDR3 DNA reads TGCAGTGCTAAGGGACAGGCTGGAAATCAGCCCCAGCATTTT.

The gene calls are TRBV24-1 and TRBJ2-2; D is possibly TRBD1 (6 bases). The CDR3 totals 14 residues. CDR1 and CDR2 (germline): KGHDR, SFDVKD. V was shortened by 5 bases and J by 3 bases, with 9 bases between the two germline ends. The CDR3 sequence is CATSAGQYTGELFF. The CDR3 coding sequence is TGTGCCACCAGTGCAGGACAGTACACCGGGGAGCTGTTTTTT.

This clonotype was observed at least ten times. V and J are TRBV5-8 and TRBJ2-7; a possible D gene is TRBD1 (8 bases). The germline V and J ends were trimmed by 6 bases and 2 bases, with 18 bases remaining between them. The germline gives CDR1 SGHTS, CDR2 YDEGEE. The CDR3 runs 15 residues. The CDR3 bases are TGTGCCAGCACTCGGGGGGACAGGTTTACCTACGAGCAGTACTTC. Protein product: CASTRGDRFTYEQYF.